This is a list of T cell receptor beta chains from one sample in a study of blood T cells in healthy people across ages. Using its own MiXCR run on the 5' RACE reads, TCRdb lists one record per CDR3 protein. The profile shows 1.5 million to 2 million distinct CDR3 sequences, less than 50% of them singletons. Material for sequencing was blood. The source is a woman aged 35 to 49 in good health. The CDR3 runs from the conserved cysteine through the conserved F or W. D genes are given only for firm matches. Size is stated for part of the rows, as once, few or many counts, or as a class when the clone is expanded.

clone size: .; V gene: TRBV5-4; D gene: TRBD2; J gene: TRBJ2-7; CDR3 DNA: TGTGCCAGCGGTCCGGGGGGGAATTACGAGCAGTACTTC; CDR3 protein: CASGPGGNYEQYF
clone size: few; V gene: TRBV7-3; D gene: TRBD2; J gene: TRBJ2-1; CDR3 DNA: TGTGCCAGCAGCTTATTCTCACGGATTAGCGGGGATGAGCAGTTCTTC; CDR3 protein: CASSLFSRISGDEQFF
clone size: few; V gene: TRBV7-9; D gene: .; J gene: TRBJ2-1; CDR3 DNA: TGTGCCAGCAGCACCTCAACGGGTCTCACCGTGAAGGAGCAGTTCTTC; CDR3 protein: CASSTSTGLTVKEQFF
clone size: few; V gene: TRBV29-1; D gene: .; J gene: TRBJ2-3; CDR3 DNA: TGCAGCGTGCCCCACACGGGGATAAGCACAGATACGCAGTATTTT; CDR3 protein: CSVPHTGISTDTQYF
clone size: few; V gene: TRBV25-1; D gene: .; J gene: TRBJ2-5; CDR3 DNA: TGTGCCAGCAGTGAATATGGCAGGGTCCAAGAGACCCAGTACTTC; CDR3 protein: CASSEYGRVQETQYF
clone size: .; V gene: TRBV10-3; D gene: TRBD1; J gene: TRBJ2-7; CDR3 DNA: TGTGCCATCAGTGAGCAGGGACAGGGGTCCGAGCAGTACTTC; CDR3 protein: CAISEQGQGSEQYF
clone size: .; V gene: TRBV6-1; D gene: TRBD1; J gene: TRBJ2-7; CDR3 DNA: TGTGCCAGCAGTGAAGCGGTCCTTCCGGGACAGGGGGCCTACGAGCAGTACTTC; CDR3 protein: CASSEAVLPGQGAYEQYF
clone size: .; V gene: TRBV21-1; D gene: .; J gene: TRBJ2-7; CDR3 DNA: TGTGCCAGCACCCCTTGTGACGAGCAGTACTTC; CDR3 protein: CASTPCDEQYF
clone size: .; V gene: TRBV4-3; D gene: .; J gene: TRBJ2-1; CDR3 DNA: TGCGCCAGCAGCCCCGAGGCCAATGAAATGGAGGAATACAATGAGCAGTTCTTC; CDR3 protein: CASSPEANEMEEYNEQFF
clone size: .; V gene: TRBV11-2; D gene: TRBD2; J gene: TRBJ2-5; CDR3 DNA: TGTGCCAGCAGCCAGACTAGCGGGCCTCCACAAGAGACCCAGTACTTC; CDR3 protein: CASSQTSGPPQETQYF
clone size: few; V gene: TRBV5-8; D gene: .; J gene: TRBJ2-1; CDR3 DNA: TGTGCCAGCAGCACAACCACCTCCGGGGCAACGCAGTTCTTC; CDR3 protein: CASSTTTSGATQFF
clone size: few; V gene: TRBV29-1; D gene: .; J gene: TRBJ2-7; CDR3 DNA: TGCAGCGTTTCCCGCAGGCTCTCCTACGAGCAGTACTTC; CDR3 protein: CSVSRRLSYEQYF
clone size: .; V gene: TRBV28; D gene: TRBD2; J gene: TRBJ2-3; CDR3 DNA: TGTGCCAGCTTTCCGAGACTAGCGGGGGGCACAGATACGCAGTATTTT; CDR3 protein: CASFPRLAGGTDTQYF
clone size: .; V gene: TRBV6-5; D gene: .; J gene: TRBJ2-7; CDR3 DNA: TGTGCCAGCAGTTACCTCTCGGGGTCCTACGAGCAGTACTTC; CDR3 protein: CASSYLSGSYEQYF
clone size: few; V gene: TRBV4-3; D gene: TRBD1; J gene: TRBJ2-1; CDR3 DNA: TGCGCCAGCAGCCAAGAACCGACCGGGACAGGGCTGTACAATGAGCAGTTCTTC; CDR3 protein: CASSQEPTGTGLYNEQFF
clone size: once; V gene: TRBV6-1; D gene: .; J gene: TRBJ2-3; CDR3 DNA: TGTGCCAGCAGTGTGCAAGAGGCAGATACGCAGTATTTT; CDR3 protein: CASSVQEADTQYF
clone size: once; V gene: TRBV28; D gene: .; J gene: TRBJ1-1; CDR3 DNA: TGTGCCAGCAGCACAATTTTCAATGAAGCTTTCTTT; CDR3 protein: CASSTIFNEAFF
clone size: few; V gene: TRBV6-5; D gene: TRBD2; J gene: TRBJ2-5; CDR3 DNA: TGTGCCAGCATCGGCAGCGGGGGGGCCAGCGAGACCCAGTACTTC; CDR3 protein: CASIGSGGASETQYF
clone size: few; V gene: TRBV6-5; D gene: .; J gene: TRBJ1-2; CDR3 DNA: TGTGCCAGCAGTCTCAACGGGGGCCGGTATGGCTACACCTTC; CDR3 protein: CASSLNGGRYGYTF
clone size: .; V gene: TRBV6-2/TRBV6-3; D gene: .; J gene: TRBJ2-4; CDR3 DNA: TGTGCCAGCAGAAGGCAAGAGACCCGGTACTTC; CDR3 protein: CASRRQETRYF
clone size: few; V gene: TRBV5-1; D gene: .; J gene: TRBJ2-5; CDR3 DNA: TGCGCCAGCAGCTTGGCGGTCGGGGACCAAGAGACCCAGTACTTC; CDR3 protein: CASSLAVGDQETQYF
clone size: once; V gene: TRBV7-2; D gene: .; J gene: TRBJ2-3; CDR3 DNA: TGTGCCAGCAGCCAGGTAGGCGGCACAGATAAGCAGTATTTT; CDR3 protein: CASSQVGGTDKQYF
clone size: few; V gene: TRBV10-3; D gene: .; J gene: TRBJ2-3; CDR3 DNA: TGTGCCATCAGTGAGTCTCATGGGCAGGCCCGCACAGATACGCAGTATTTT; CDR3 protein: CAISESHGQARTDTQYF
clone size: .; V gene: TRBV29-1; D gene: TRBD1; J gene: TRBJ1-5; CDR3 DNA: TGCAGCGCCTGGACAGGATTAAATCAGCCCCAGCATTTT; CDR3 protein: CSAWTGLNQPQHF
clone size: .; V gene: TRBV7-8; D gene: TRBD1; J gene: TRBJ1-6; CDR3 DNA: TGCGTTACAGGGGGCTTAAATAATTCACCCCTCCACTTT; CDR3 protein: CVTGGLNNSPLHF
clone size: .; V gene: TRBV4-2; D gene: TRBD1; J gene: TRBJ1-4; CDR3 DNA: TGTGCCAGCAGCCAAGAATGGGACAGAGGGAATGAAAAACTGTTTTTT; CDR3 protein: CASSQEWDRGNEKLFF
clone size: .; V gene: TRBV12-3/TRBV12-4; D gene: .; J gene: TRBJ2-1; CDR3 DNA: TGTGCCAGCAGTTTACAGGGAGGAGGCTTATGGGAGCAGTTCTTC; CDR3 protein: CASSLQGGGLWEQFF
clone size: few; V gene: TRBV4-2; D gene: .; J gene: TRBJ1-6; CDR3 DNA: TGTGCCAGCAGCCAAGATCGGGCCCCGGCCCTCCACTTT; CDR3 protein: CASSQDRAPALHF
clone size: .; V gene: TRBV24-1; D gene: TRBD1; J gene: TRBJ2-1; CDR3 DNA: TGTGCCACCAGTGACACCAGGGGGAGCTCCTACAATGAGCAGTTCTTC; CDR3 protein: CATSDTRGSSYNEQFF
clone size: .; V gene: TRBV2; D gene: TRBD1; J gene: TRBJ2-1; CDR3 DNA: TGTGCCAGCAGCGCAGACAGGGGCTCGGATGAGCAGTTCTTC; CDR3 protein: CASSADRGSDEQFF
clone size: .; V gene: TRBV9; D gene: TRBD1; J gene: TRBJ2-3; CDR3 DNA: TGTGCCAGCAGCGTAGGACTACAGGGGGGAGATACGCAGTATTTT; CDR3 protein: CASSVGLQGGDTQYF
clone size: .; V gene: TRBV7-2; D gene: TRBD1; J gene: TRBJ2-3; CDR3 DNA: TGTGCCAGCAGCCCCCCGACAGGGATCACAGATACGCAGTATTTT; CDR3 protein: CASSPPTGITDTQYF
clone size: .; V gene: TRBV4-2; D gene: .; J gene: TRBJ2-1; CDR3 DNA: TGTGCCAGCAGCCAAAGGGGGACCGGGCGTAGCTCCTACAATGAGCAGTTCTTC; CDR3 protein: CASSQRGTGRSSYNEQFF
clone size: .; V gene: TRBV5-1; D gene: .; J gene: TRBJ2-1; CDR3 DNA: TGCGCCAGCAGCCCTACTGGAGGGGGAAGGGGGAATGAGCAGTTCTTC; CDR3 protein: CASSPTGGGRGNEQFF
clone size: .; V gene: TRBV20-1; D gene: TRBD2; J gene: TRBJ2-4; CDR3 DNA: TGCAGTGCTAGAACCGACGGACGCCGGGGGGAGCAGTACTTC; CDR3 protein: CSARTDGRRGEQYF
clone size: few; V gene: TRBV5-1; D gene: .; J gene: TRBJ2-5; CDR3 DNA: TGCGCCAGCAGCTTGGGCCACTACCAAGAGACCCAGTACTTC; CDR3 protein: CASSLGHYQETQYF
clone size: .; V gene: TRBV7-2; D gene: .; J gene: TRBJ2-7; CDR3 DNA: TGTGCCAGCAGCGTGACAGGGAGGGCGGGATTTGAGCAGTACTTC; CDR3 protein: CASSVTGRAGFEQYF
clone size: few; V gene: TRBV27; D gene: .; J gene: TRBJ1-2; CDR3 DNA: TGTGCCAGCAGTCAAGGTCGGACAGTTACCTATGGCTACACCTTC; CDR3 protein: CASSQGRTVTYGYTF
clone size: .; V gene: TRBV9; D gene: TRBD2; J gene: TRBJ2-3; CDR3 DNA: TGTGCCAGCAGCCCCGGGACTAGCGATTCAGATACGCAGTATTTT; CDR3 protein: CASSPGTSDSDTQYF
clone size: .; V gene: TRBV5-1; D gene: TRBD2; J gene: TRBJ2-1; CDR3 DNA: TGCGCCAGCAGGGCGATGGGACTAGCGAGCTCCTACAGTGAGCAGTTCTTC; CDR3 protein: CASRAMGLASSYSEQFF
clone size: few; V gene: TRBV20-1; D gene: TRBD2; J gene: TRBJ2-3; CDR3 DNA: TGCAGTGCCTCGATCGGCGGGGGGCACACAGATACGCAGTATTTT; CDR3 protein: CSASIGGGHTDTQYF
clone size: .; V gene: TRBV29-1; D gene: .; J gene: TRBJ1-2; CDR3 DNA: TGCAGCGTTGAAGTTACAGGGACTTATGGCTACACCTTC; CDR3 protein: CSVEVTGTYGYTF
clone size: .; V gene: TRBV3-1; D gene: .; J gene: TRBJ1-4; CDR3 DNA: TGTGCCAGCACCGGGATCAATGAAAAACTGTTTTTT; CDR3 protein: CASTGINEKLFF
clone size: .; V gene: TRBV13; D gene: .; J gene: TRBJ2-5; CDR3 DNA: TGTGCCAGCAGCTTCAGGTCAGCAGGGTACCAAGAGACCCAGTACTTC; CDR3 protein: CASSFRSAGYQETQYF
clone size: few; V gene: TRBV4-1; D gene: .; J gene: TRBJ2-1; CDR3 DNA: TGCGCCAGCAGCTACAAATCTGGGTCTGGCTACAATGAGCAGTTCTTC; CDR3 protein: CASSYKSGSGYNEQFF
clone size: .; V gene: TRBV2; D gene: .; J gene: TRBJ1-2; CDR3 DNA: TGTGCCAGCACCTACAAAAAGACGCCAGTCTATGGCTACACCTTC; CDR3 protein: CASTYKKTPVYGYTF
clone size: .; V gene: TRBV7-2; D gene: .; J gene: TRBJ2-3; CDR3 DNA: TGTGCCAGCGGCGCCCAAAGGAGCACAGATACGCAGTATTTT; CDR3 protein: CASGAQRSTDTQYF
clone size: few; V gene: TRBV7-8; D gene: .; J gene: TRBJ2-6; CDR3 DNA: TGTGCCAGCAGCCTACTTGAGACGGAAGCCTCTCGGGCCAACGTCCTGACTTTC; CDR3 protein: CASSLLETEASRANVLTF
clone size: .; V gene: TRBV7-2; D gene: .; J gene: TRBJ2-3; CDR3 DNA: TGTGCCAGCAGCTTGGACTGGCGCGTTAATACGCAGTATTTT; CDR3 protein: CASSLDWRVNTQYF
clone size: .; V gene: TRBV4-3; D gene: TRBD2; J gene: TRBJ2-1; CDR3 DNA: TGCGCCAGCAGCCAAGATCAAGTGGCGGGGGGCTCCTACAATGAGCAGTTCTTC; CDR3 protein: CASSQDQVAGGSYNEQFF